The clone carrying this T cell receptor (beta chain) appeared once. This may come from a read error, since a much larger clone is one base off. The identical CDR3 is also encoded by other nucleotide sequences in the sample. Sequenced by immunoSEQ multiplex PCR; TCRdb stores in-frame clones only, minus some. The table lists a few million clones, approximately 95% of them singletons. From CD4+ cells came CD45RA+ naive and CD45RA-negative memory subsets. The data were taken from a study of shared clonotypes between healthy human individuals. In the study overall: The study enrolled a couple of women and a few men aged 18 to 49. Donors had three CD4 naive, three CD4 memory, two CD8 naive and one CD8 memory plate apiece.

CDR3 length equals 12 residues. The V end lost 2 bases, the J end lost 0 bases, and 2 bases lay between the germline ends. CDR1 SGHRS and CDR2 YFSETQ come from the germline V gene. This chain joins TRBV5-1 and TRBJ2-5; no clear D. Material for sequencing was naive CD4+ T cells from PBMCs. Regarding subset: CD45RA+ positively selected. The sequence came from a man aged 18 to 30 in good health. Some clones in this sample may be carry-over from other donors' samples. CDR3 nucleotides: TGCGCCAGCAGCTTTGACCAAGAGACCCAGTACTTC. Translation gives CASSFDQETQYF. Complete variable domain (other parts from reference TRBV5-1 and TRBJ2-5): KAGVTQTPRYLIKTRGQQVTLSCSPISGHRSVSWYQQTPGQGLQFLFEYFSETQRNKGNFPGRFSGRQFSNSRSEMNVSTLELGDSALYLCASSFDQETQYFGPGTRLLVL.